The 23 T cell receptor beta chains below were found in one sample sequenced in a study of control samples from healthy donors and cancer patients. Generated by immunoSEQ multiplex PCR, the TCRdb table keeps only in-frame clones and is missing some. Of tens of thousands of clones in the sample, 79% were seen once. Specimen: PBMCs. These receptor sequences come from a man in his 60s with head and neck cancer.

This sequence joins TRBV9 and TRBJ1-6; 7 bases match TRBD1. Looked up from germline, CDR1 is SGDLS and CDR2 is YYNGEE. V was pared by 5 bases and J by 10 bases, with 15 bases of the junction left unmatched. This CDR3 contains 16 residues. CDR3 DNA: TGTGCCAGCAGGAAGCAGCCGGGACAGAGAGGGTCACCCCTCCACTTT. The encoded protein is CASRKQPGQRGSPLHF.

The chain is built from TRBV24-1 and TRBJ2-3, with TRBD2 matching over 7 bases. The V segment lost 9 bases and the J segment 4 bases; nucleotides outside the gene matches: 12. CDR1 KGHDR and CDR2 SFDVKD come from the germline V gene. This CDR3 region has 15 residues. The CDR3 nucleotides read TGTGCCACCGGAAGGGGAGCGGGATTGGCAGATACGCAGTATTTT. As protein: CATGRGAGLADTQYF.

The gene calls are TRBV5-6 and TRBJ2-7; the D is unclear. V was pared by 2 bases and J by 3 bases, with 15 bases between. The CDR3 totals 15 residues. The germline V gene encodes CDR1 SGHDT and CDR2 YYEEEE. The CDR3 reads CASSFRGSLYYEQYF. CDR3 nucleotides: TGTGCCAGCAGCTTTCGTGGATCCTTGTACTACGAGCAGTACTTC. The whole variable domain, remainder taken from reference TRBV5-6 and TRBJ2-7, is DAGVTQSPTHLIKTRGQQVTLRCSPKSGHDTVSWYQQALGQGPQFIFQYYEEEERQRGNFPDRFSGHQFPNYSSELNVNALLLGDSALYLCASSFRGSLYYEQYFGPGTRLTVT.

This clone showed up just a few times. This sample also contains other DNA sequences that code for the same CDR3. V and J are TRBV30 and TRBJ2-7; D call uncertain. V was cut by 5 bases and J by 2 bases, with 7 bases left in between. CDR1 and CDR2 (germline): GTSNPN, SVGIG (reference sequence). The CDR3 has 11 amino acids. The CDR3 region has the DNA TGTGCCTGGGGTCAAGCCTACGAGCAGTACTTC. Encoded protein: CAWGQAYEQYF. Drawing the rest from reference TRBV30 and TRBJ2-7, the complete variable domain is SQTIHQWPATLVQPVGSPLSLECTVEGTSNPNLYWYRQAAGRGLQLLFYSVGIGQISSEVPQNLSASRPQDRQFILSSKKLLLSDSGFYLCAWGQAYEQYFGPGTRLTVT.

The CDR3 sequence is CASSTDDEFGGQYF. In DNA form, the CDR3 reads TGTGCCAGCAGCACGGACGATGAATTTGGGGGCCAGTACTTC. The V and J genes are TRBV7-8 and TRBJ2-5; TRBD1 or TRBD2 may be the D gene (5 bases each). This CDR3 comprises 14 residues. Germline loops: CDR1 SGHVS, CDR2 FQNEAQ. Deletions cut 5 bases from V and 10 bases from J, with 20 bases between.

The sample holds a few counts of this clone. The chain is built from TRBV27 and TRBJ2-2; perhaps D is TRBD1 or TRBD2 (5 bases each). Trimming cost V 6 bases and J 3 bases, with 17 bases left between them. This CDR3 is built from 16 residues. Germline loops: CDR1 MNHEY, CDR2 SMNVEV (reference sequence). Here the CDR3 reads CASRPPGTKDTGELFF. As DNA, the CDR3 is TGTGCCAGCAGACCCCCCGGGACCAAGGACACCGGGGAGCTGTTTTTT.

The chain recombines TRBV3-1 (or the pseudogene TRBV3-2) with TRBJ2-7, with D perhaps being TRBD1 or TRBD2 (5 bases each). The CDR3 length is 13 residues. The germline gives CDR1 LGHDT, CDR2 YNNKEL (reference sequence). Deletions cut 4 bases from V and 6 bases from J, with 13 bases between. This CDR3 is CASSPGTPGEQYF. Here the CDR3 DNA reads TGTGCCAGCAGCCCCGGGACCCCAGGCGAGCAGTACTTC.

V is TRBV11-2 and J is TRBJ1-5; D is ambiguous. The CDR3 consists of 13 residues. Germline V gene data show CDR1 as SGHAT and CDR2 as FQNNGV. Trimming took off 1 base at V and 1 base at J, with 2 bases between the two ends. The chain's CDR3 is CASSLGSNQPQHF. CDR3 nucleotide sequence: TGTGCCAGCAGCTTAGGGAGCAATCAGCCCCAGCATTTT.

The chain is built from TRBV19 and TRBJ2-6, with D tentatively TRBD1 or TRBD2 (5 bases each). Per the germline V gene, CDR1 is LNHDA and CDR2 is SQIVND (reference sequence). CDR3 length: 15 amino acids. V lost 4 bases and J lost 2, with 9 bases in between. In nucleotides, the CDR3 is TGTGCCAGTAGTAGGGGACGCGCTGGGGCCAACGTCCTGACTTTC. This encodes CASSRGRAGANVLTF.

CDR3 DNA: TGTGCCAGCAGCTTAGCAGGGGCCAATGAGCAGTTCTTC. Its translation is CASSLAGANEQFF. This chain links TRBV7-9 with TRBJ2-1; possibly TRBD1 for D (5 bases). The CDR3 runs to 13 residues. Trimming left V 0 bases short and J 6 bases short, with 6 bases between. CDR1 and CDR2 from the germline V gene are SEHNR and FQNEAQ (reference sequence). The variable domain in full, with the rest retrieved from reference TRBV7-9 and TRBJ2-1, is DTGVSQNPRHKITKRGQNVTFRCDPISEHNRLYWYRQTLGQGPEFLTYFQNEAQLEKSRLLSDRFSAERPKGSFSTLEIQRTEQGDSAMYLCASSLAGANEQFFGPGTRLTVL.

The chain combines TRBV3-1 (or the pseudogene TRBV3-2) with TRBJ1-1, with 9 bases fitting TRBD1. V trimming: 4 bases; J trimming: 7 bases; junction bases outside the gene matches: 7. This CDR3 is 14 amino acids long. CDR1 is LGHDT, CDR2 YNNKEL, per germline (reference sequence). CDR3 sequence: CASSPRATGGEAFF. The CDR3, as DNA: TGTGCCAGCAGCCCTCGGGCGACAGGGGGTGAAGCTTTCTTT.

The chain couples TRBV2 to TRBJ1-3; tentatively, D is TRBD1 (5 bases). The V gene lost 5 bases and the J gene lost 1 base, with 9 bases spanning the gap. This CDR3 is 14 amino acids long. Germline loops: CDR1 SNHLY, CDR2 FYNNEI. The CDR3 spells CASSLGVSGNTIYF. The DNA for the CDR3 is TGTGCCAGCAGTCTGGGGGTTTCTGGAAACACCATATATTTT. Combining the CDR3 with reference TRBV2 and TRBJ1-3 gives the whole variable domain EPEVTQTPSHQVTQMGQEVILRCVPISNHLYFYWYRQILGQKVEFLVSFYNNEISEKSEIFDDQFSVERPDGSNFTLKIRSTKLEDSAMYFCASSLGVSGNTIYFGEGSWLTVV.

This clone has more than one count but fewer than ten. This sequence joins TRBV9 and TRBJ1-1; no clear D gene. CDR1 is SGDLS, CDR2 YYNGEE, per germline. The V end was cut by 4 bases, the J end by 3 bases, with 13 bases between. The CDR3 covers 14 residues. The CDR3 protein is CASSPNSGDTEAFF. CDR3 in DNA: TGTGCCAGCAGCCCAAATAGTGGGGACACTGAAGCTTTCTTT.

The J gene is TRBJ1-5, the V gene TRBV7-2; TRBD1 might be the D (5 bases). V was trimmed by 1 base and J by 7 bases, leaving 14 bases between them. The CDR3 has 15 amino acids. Germline values: CDR1 SGHTA, CDR2 FQGNSA. CDR3 protein: CASSLERGQRQPQHF. The DNA of the CDR3 is TGTGCCAGCAGCTTAGAAAGGGGCCAGCGACAGCCCCAGCATTTT. The full variable domain, with the rest looked up from reference TRBV7-2 and TRBJ1-5, is GAGVSQSPSNKVTEKGKDVELRCDPISGHTALYWYRQSLGQGLEFLIYFQGNSAPDKSGLPSDRFSAERTGGSVSTLTIQRTQQEDSAVYLCASSLERGQRQPQHFGDGTRLSIL.

This chain connects TRBV11-1 to TRBJ2-3; TRBD2 aligns across 11 bases. The CDR3 contains 16 residues. Germline trimming cut 5 bases from V and 0 bases from J; bases unmatched to any gene: 4. Germline CDR1 SGHAT, CDR2 FQDESV (reference sequence). The CDR3 coding sequence is TGTGCCAGCAGCCCGAGGACTAGCGGGAGCACAGATACGCAGTATTTT. Translated, it gives CASSPRTSGSTDTQYF.

The J gene is TRBJ1-5, the V gene TRBV2; D uncertain. The CDR3 runs 13 residues. V was cut by 5 bases and J by 5 bases, with 10 bases left in between. CDR1 is SNHLY and CDR2 is FYNNEI in the germline V gene. This CDR3 reads CASSKEPYQPQHF. The CDR3 DNA sequence: TGTGCCAGCAGTAAGGAGCCGTATCAGCCCCAGCATTTT.

The chain links TRBV24-1 to TRBJ2-2, with TRBD1 identical over 10 bases. Losses at the gene ends were 4 bases for V and 7 bases for J; bases not matched to a gene: 8. In germline, CDR1 is KGHDR, CDR2 SFDVKD. This CDR3 comprises 16 residues. CDR3 DNA sequence: TGTGCCACCAGTGAGTCCCCCGACAGGGGGCTCGGGGAGCTGTTTTTT. Translated, it gives CATSESPDRGLGELFF.

The chain joins TRBV7-8 to TRBJ2-7, with D perhaps given as TRBD1 or TRBD2 (6 bases each). Deletions cut 5 bases from V and 6 bases from J, with 20 bases between. Germline lookup yields CDR1 SGHVS and CDR2 FQNEAQ. This CDR3 region has 15 residues. The chain's CDR3 is CASSRGGGPATEQYF. CDR3 bases: TGTGCCAGCAGCCGCGGAGGGGGGCCTGCAACCGAGCAGTACTTC.

A few counts support this clone. This rearrangement joins TRBV18 to TRBJ2-7; 9 positions match TRBD2. V shed 3 bases, J shed 4 bases, and the junction held 10 bases outside the gene matches. The CDR3 totals 16 residues. From germline, CDR1 is KGHSH and CDR2 LQKENI. CDR3 region: CASSPNRLAGPYEQYF. CDR3 DNA sequence: TGTGCCAGCTCACCTAACCGGCTAGCGGGACCTTACGAGCAGTACTTC.

This clone appeared once. The rearrangement links TRBV9 to TRBJ2-3; D is unclear. The CDR3 runs to 16 residues. Germline values: CDR1 SGDLS, CDR2 YYNGEE. V dropped 3 bases and J dropped 2 bases, with 16 bases sitting between them. The CDR3, as DNA: TGTGCCAGCAGCGCCGTCGACGGCGGATACACAGATACGCAGTATTTT. Translation: CASSAVDGGYTDTQYF.

The chain carries TRBV28 and TRBJ2-7; D is unclear. The germline V gene has CDR1 MDHEN and CDR2 SYDVKM. Between the trimmed V and J ends, which lost 7 bases and 6 bases, there was a span of 22 bases. CDR3 length: 15 residues. The chain's CDR3 is CASTFLVDPPAEQYF. In DNA, the CDR3 is TGTGCCAGCACCTTCTTAGTGGACCCCCCGGCCGAGCAGTACTTC.

The rearrangement uses TRBV9 and TRBJ2-7; tentative D call: TRBD1 (5 bases). Germline V gives CDR1 SGDLS, CDR2 YYNGEE. The CDR3 totals 15 residues. Trimming removed 2 bases at V and 4 bases at J, with 16 bases between. CDR3 nucleotide sequence: TGTGCCAGCAGCGTGGGGCCCTCCTTCTCGTACGAGCAGTACTTC. Translation gives CASSVGPSFSYEQYF. Based on the CDR3 plus reference TRBV9 and TRBJ2-7, the full variable domain is DSGVTQTPKHLITATGQRVTLRCSPRSGDLSVYWYQQSLDQGLQFLIQYYNGEERAKGNILERFSAQQFPDLHSELNLSSLELGDSALYFCASSVGPSFSYEQYFGPGTRLTVT.

The rearrangement uses TRBV2 and TRBJ2-7; no firm D call. Trimming cost V 2 bases and J 4 bases, with 12 bases left between them. CDR1 SNHLY and CDR2 FYNNEI come from the germline V gene. This CDR3 has 14 residues. The CDR3 sequence: CASSEITLFYEQYF. CDR3 coding DNA: TGTGCCAGCAGTGAAATTACCCTCTTTTACGAGCAGTACTTC.